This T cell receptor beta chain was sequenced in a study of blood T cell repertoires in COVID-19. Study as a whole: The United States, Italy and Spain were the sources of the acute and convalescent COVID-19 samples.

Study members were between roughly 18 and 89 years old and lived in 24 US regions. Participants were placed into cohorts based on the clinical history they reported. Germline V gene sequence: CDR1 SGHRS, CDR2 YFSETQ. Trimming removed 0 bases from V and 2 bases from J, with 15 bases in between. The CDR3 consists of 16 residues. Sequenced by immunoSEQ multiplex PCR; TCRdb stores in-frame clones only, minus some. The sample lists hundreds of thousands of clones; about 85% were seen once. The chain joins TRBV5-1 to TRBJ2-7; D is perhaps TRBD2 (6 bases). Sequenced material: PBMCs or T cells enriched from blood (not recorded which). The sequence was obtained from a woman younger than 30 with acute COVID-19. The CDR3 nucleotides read TGCGCCAGCAGCTTGGGAGGCTCTAGCGTTGCCTACGAGCAGTACTTC. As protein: CASSLGGSSVAYEQYF.